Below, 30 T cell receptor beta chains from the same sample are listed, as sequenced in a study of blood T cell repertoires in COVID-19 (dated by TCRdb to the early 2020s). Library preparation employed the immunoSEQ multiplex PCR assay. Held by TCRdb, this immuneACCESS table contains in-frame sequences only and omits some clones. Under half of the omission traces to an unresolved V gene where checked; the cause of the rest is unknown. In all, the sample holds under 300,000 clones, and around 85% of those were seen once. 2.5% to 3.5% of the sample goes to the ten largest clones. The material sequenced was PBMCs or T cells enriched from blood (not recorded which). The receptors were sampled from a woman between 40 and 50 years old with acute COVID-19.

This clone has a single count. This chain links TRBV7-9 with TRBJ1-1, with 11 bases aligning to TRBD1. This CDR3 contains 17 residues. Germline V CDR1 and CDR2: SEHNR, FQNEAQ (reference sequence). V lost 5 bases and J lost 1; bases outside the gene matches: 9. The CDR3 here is CASSPGTGGRKNTEAFF. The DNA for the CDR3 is TGTGCCAGCAGCCCCGGGACAGGGGGAAGGAAGAACACTGAAGCTTTCTTT.

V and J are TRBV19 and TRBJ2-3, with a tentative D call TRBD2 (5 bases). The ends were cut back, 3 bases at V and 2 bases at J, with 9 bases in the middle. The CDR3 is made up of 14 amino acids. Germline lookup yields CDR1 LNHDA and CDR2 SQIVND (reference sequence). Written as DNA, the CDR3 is TGTGCCAGTAGTATTTCCGGGAACACAGATACGCAGTATTTT. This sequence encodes CASSISGNTDTQYF.

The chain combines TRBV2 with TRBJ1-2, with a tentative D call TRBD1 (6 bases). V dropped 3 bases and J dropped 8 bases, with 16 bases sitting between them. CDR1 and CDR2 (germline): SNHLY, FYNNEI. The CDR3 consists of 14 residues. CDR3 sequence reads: CASSEETGTGGYTF. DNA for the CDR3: TGTGCCAGCAGTGAGGAAACAGGGACGGGAGGCTACACCTTC.

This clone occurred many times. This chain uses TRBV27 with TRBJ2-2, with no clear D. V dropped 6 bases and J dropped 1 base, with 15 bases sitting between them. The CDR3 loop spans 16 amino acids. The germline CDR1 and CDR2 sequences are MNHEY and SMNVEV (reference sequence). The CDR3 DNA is TGTGCCAGCAGCCACAAACGGCGGTTGAACACCGGGGAGCTGTTTTTT. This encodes CASSHKRRLNTGELFF.

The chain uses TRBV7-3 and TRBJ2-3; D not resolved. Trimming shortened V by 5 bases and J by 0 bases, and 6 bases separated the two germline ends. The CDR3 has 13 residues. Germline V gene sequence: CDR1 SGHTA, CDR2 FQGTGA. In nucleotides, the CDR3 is TGTGCCAGCAGCATATCTAGCACAGATACGCAGTATTTT. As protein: CASSISSTDTQYF.

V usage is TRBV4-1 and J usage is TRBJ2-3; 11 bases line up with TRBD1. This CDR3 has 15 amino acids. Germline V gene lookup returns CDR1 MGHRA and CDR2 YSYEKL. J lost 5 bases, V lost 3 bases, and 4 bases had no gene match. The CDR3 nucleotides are TGCGCCAGCAGCCAGACCGGGACAGGGGGAGATACGCAGTATTTT. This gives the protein CASSQTGTGGDTQYF.

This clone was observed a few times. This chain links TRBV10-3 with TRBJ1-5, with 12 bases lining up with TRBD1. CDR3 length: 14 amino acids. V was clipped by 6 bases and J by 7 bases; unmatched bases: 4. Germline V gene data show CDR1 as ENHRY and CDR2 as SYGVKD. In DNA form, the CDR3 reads TGTGCCATCAGGGGACAGGGGGCTCTGCAGCCCCAGCATTTT. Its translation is CAIRGQGALQPQHF.

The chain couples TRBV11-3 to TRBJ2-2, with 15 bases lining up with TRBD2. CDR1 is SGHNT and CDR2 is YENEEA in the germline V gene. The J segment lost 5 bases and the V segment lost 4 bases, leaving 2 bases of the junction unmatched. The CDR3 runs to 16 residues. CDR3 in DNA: TGTGCCAGCAGCTACGGACTAGCGGGAGGGACCGGGGAGCTGTTTTTT. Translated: CASSYGLAGGTGELFF.

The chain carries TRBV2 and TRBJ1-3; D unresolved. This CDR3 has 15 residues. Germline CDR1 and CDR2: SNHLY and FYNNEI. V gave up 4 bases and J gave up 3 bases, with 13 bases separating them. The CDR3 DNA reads TGTGCCAGCAGTGCTCTCCGGGAGATTGGAAACACCATATATTTT. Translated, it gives CASSALREIGNTIYF.

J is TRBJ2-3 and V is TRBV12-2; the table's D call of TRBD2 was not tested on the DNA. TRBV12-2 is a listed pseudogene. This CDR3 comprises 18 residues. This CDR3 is CASRFLPPGLKEADTQYF. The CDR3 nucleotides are TGTGCAAGTCGCTTTTTACCCCCGGGACTAAAAGAGGCAGATACGCAGTATTTT.

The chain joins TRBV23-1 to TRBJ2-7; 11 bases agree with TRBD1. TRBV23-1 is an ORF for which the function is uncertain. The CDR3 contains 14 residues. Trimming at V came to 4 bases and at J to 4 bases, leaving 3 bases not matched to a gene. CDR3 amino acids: CASSRRDRGYEQYF. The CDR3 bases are TGCGCCAGCAGTCGCCGGGACAGGGGGTACGAGCAGTACTTC.

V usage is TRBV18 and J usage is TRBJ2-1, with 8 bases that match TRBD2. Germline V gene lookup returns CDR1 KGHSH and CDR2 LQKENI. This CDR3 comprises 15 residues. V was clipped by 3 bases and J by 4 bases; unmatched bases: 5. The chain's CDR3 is CASSPVAGGYNEQFF. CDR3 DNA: TGTGCCAGCTCACCGGTTGCGGGAGGATACAATGAGCAGTTCTTC.

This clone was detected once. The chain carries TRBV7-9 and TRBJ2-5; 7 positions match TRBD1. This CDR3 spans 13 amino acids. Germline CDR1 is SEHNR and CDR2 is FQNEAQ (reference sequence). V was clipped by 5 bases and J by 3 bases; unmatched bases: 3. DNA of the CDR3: TGTGCCAGCAGCCTCGGGACAGAAGAGACCCAGTACTTC. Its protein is CASSLGTEETQYF.

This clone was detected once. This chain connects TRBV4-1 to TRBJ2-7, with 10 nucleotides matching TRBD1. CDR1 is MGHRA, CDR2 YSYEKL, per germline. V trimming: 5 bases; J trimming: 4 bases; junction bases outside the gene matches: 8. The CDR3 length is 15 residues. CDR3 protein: CASSTSGTGDYEQYF. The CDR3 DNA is TGCGCCAGCAGCACTTCCGGGACAGGGGATTACGAGCAGTACTTC.

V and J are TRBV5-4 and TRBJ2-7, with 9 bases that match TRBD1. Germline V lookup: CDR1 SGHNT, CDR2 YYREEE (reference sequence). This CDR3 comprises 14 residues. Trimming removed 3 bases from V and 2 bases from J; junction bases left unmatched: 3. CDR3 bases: TGTGCCAGCAGCTCACAGGGGGCGACCTACGAGCAGTACTTC. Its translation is CASSSQGATYEQYF.

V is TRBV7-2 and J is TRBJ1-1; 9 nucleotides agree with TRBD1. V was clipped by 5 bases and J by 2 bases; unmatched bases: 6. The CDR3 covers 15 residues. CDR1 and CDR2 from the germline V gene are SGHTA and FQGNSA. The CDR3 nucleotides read TGTGCCAGCAGCCCTACGGACAGGGGAAACACTGAAGCTTTCTTT. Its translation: CASSPTDRGNTEAFF. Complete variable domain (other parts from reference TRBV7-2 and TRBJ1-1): GAGVSQSPSNKVTEKGKDVELRCDPISGHTALYWYRQSLGQGLEFLIYFQGNSAPDKSGLPSDRFSAERTGGSVSTLTIQRTQQEDSAVYLCASSPTDRGNTEAFFGQGTRLTVV.

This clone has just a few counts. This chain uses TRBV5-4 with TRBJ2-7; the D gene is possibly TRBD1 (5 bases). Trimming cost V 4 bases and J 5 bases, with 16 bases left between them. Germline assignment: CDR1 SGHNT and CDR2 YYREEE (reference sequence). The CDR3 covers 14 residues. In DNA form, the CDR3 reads TGTGCCAGCAGCCCCGTTGAAGGGGCCCACGAGCAGTACTTC. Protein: CASSPVEGAHEQYF.

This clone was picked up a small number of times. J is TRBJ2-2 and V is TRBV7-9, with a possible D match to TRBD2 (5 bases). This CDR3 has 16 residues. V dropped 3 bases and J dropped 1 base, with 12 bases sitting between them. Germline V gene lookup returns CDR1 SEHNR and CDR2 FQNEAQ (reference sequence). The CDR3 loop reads CASSFLGLGNTGELFF. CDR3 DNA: TGTGCCAGCAGCTTCTTAGGACTGGGGAACACCGGGGAGCTGTTTTTT. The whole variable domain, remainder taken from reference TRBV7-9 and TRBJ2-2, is DTGVSQNPRHKITKRGQNVTFRCDPISEHNRLYWYRQTLGQGPEFLTYFQNEAQLEKSRLLSDRFSAERPKGSFSTLEIQRTEQGDSAMYLCASSFLGLGNTGELFFGEGSRLTVL.

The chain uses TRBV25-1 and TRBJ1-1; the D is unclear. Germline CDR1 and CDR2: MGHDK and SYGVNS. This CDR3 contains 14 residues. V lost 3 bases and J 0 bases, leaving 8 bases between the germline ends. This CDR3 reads CASSDDHMNTEAFF. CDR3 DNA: TGTGCCAGCAGTGATGATCACATGAACACTGAAGCTTTCTTT.

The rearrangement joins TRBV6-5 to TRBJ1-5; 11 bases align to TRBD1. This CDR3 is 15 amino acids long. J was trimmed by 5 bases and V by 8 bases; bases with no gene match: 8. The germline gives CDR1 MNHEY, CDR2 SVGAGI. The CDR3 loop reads CASHSRDRGYQPQHF. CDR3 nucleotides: TGTGCCAGCCATAGCCGGGACAGGGGGTATCAGCCCCAGCATTTT.

The CDR3 sequence is CASSRGLAAYNEQFF. DNA for the CDR3: TGTGCCAGCAGCCGGGGACTAGCGGCTTACAATGAGCAGTTCTTC. The chain uses TRBV9 and TRBJ2-1, with 11 bases fitting TRBD2. The V and J ends lost 4 bases and 4 bases, in that order; junction bases with no gene match: 4. Germline V gene lookup returns CDR1 SGDLS and CDR2 YYNGEE. The length of the CDR3 is 15 residues.

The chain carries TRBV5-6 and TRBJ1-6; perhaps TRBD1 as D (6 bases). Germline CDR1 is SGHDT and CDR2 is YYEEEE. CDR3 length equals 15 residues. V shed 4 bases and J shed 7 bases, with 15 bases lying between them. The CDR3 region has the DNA TGTGCCAGCAGCGGGGGACAAGCCCCCAATTCACCCCTCCACTTT. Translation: CASSGGQAPNSPLHF.

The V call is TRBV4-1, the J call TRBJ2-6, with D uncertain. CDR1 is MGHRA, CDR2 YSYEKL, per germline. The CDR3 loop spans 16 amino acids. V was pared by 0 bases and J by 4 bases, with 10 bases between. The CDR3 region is CASSQERGGGANVLTF. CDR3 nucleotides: TGCGCCAGCAGCCAAGAGCGCGGTGGAGGGGCCAACGTCCTGACTTTC.

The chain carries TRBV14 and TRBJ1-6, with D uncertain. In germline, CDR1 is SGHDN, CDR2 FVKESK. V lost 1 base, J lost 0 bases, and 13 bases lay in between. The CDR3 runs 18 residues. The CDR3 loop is CASSQGTSKCSYNSPLHF. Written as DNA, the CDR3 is TGTGCCAGCAGCCAAGGTACGTCTAAATGCTCCTATAATTCACCCCTCCACTTT.

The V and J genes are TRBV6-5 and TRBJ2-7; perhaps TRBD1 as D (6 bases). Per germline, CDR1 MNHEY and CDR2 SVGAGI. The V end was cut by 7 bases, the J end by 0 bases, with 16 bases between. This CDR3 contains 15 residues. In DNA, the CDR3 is TGTGCCAGCACTCACAGGGAACCAGGCTCCTACGAGCAGTACTTC. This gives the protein CASTHREPGSYEQYF.

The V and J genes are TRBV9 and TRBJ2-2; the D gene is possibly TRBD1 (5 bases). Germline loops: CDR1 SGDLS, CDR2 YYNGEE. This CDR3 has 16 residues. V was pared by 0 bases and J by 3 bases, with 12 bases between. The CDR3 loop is CASSVGHRSYTGELFF. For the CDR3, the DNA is TGTGCCAGCAGCGTAGGTCACAGGTCTTACACCGGGGAGCTGTTTTTT. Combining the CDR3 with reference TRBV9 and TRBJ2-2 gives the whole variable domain DSGVTQTPKHLITATGQRVTLRCSPRSGDLSVYWYQQSLDQGLQFLIQYYNGEERAKGNILERFSAQQFPDLHSELNLSSLELGDSALYFCASSVGHRSYTGELFFGEGSRLTVL.

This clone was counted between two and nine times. The CDR3: CASSALRGTGDTGELFF. As DNA, the CDR3 is TGTGCCAGTAGTGCTCTCCGGGGGACAGGGGACACCGGGGAGCTGTTTTTT. V is TRBV19 and J is TRBJ2-2; 10 bases fit TRBD1. Germline loops: CDR1 LNHDA, CDR2 SQIVND (reference sequence). The ends lost 5 bases at V and 3 bases at J; junction bases unmatched: 9. The CDR3 is 17 amino acids.

CDR3 DNA sequence: TGTGCCAGCAGCGTCGGGCAGGGCCAAGAGACCCAGTACTTC. It translates to CASSVGQGQETQYF. The J gene is TRBJ2-5, the V gene TRBV9; perhaps TRBD1 as D (5 bases). Trimming removed 2 bases from V and 1 base from J, with 9 bases in between. This CDR3 comprises 14 residues. Germline V gene lookup returns CDR1 SGDLS and CDR2 YYNGEE.

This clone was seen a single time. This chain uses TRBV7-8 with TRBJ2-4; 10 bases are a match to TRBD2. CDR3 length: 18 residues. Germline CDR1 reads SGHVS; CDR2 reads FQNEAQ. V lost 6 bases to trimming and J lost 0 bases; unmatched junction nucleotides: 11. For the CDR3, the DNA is TGTGCCAGCAGGTCCCTCACTAGCGGGGATGTAGCCAAAAACATTCAGTACTTC. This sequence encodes CASRSLTSGDVAKNIQYF.

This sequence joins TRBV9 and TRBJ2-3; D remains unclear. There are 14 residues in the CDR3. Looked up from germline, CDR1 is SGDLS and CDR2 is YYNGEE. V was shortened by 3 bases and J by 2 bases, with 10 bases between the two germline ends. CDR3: CASSGDPNTDTQYF. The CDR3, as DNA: TGTGCCAGCAGCGGCGATCCGAACACAGATACGCAGTATTTT.